This T cell receptor beta chain was sequenced during a study of cytomegalovirus exposure and HLA in healthy donors. The study's findings and limits: A few chains tied to CMV proved CMV antigen-specific in vitro.

This CDR3 spans 13 amino acids. Trimming removed 2 bases from V and 5 bases from J, with 10 bases in between. Germline lookup yields CDR1 MNHEY and CDR2 SVGAGI. This clone was counted a single time. Its antigen remains unknown. Vbeta (60) and Jbeta (13) primers were used in the PCR. Some clones are missing from TCRdb's copy, which holds only in-frame ones; the method was immunoSEQ multiplex PCR. The sample holds tens of thousands of clones, more than 60% seen once. This rearrangement joins TRBV6-5 to TRBJ2-7; a weak D match, TRBD2 (6 bases). The sequenced sample was PBMCs. This clonotype was obtained from a man aged 40-49 years in good health and CMV-seronegative. The CDR3 DNA reads TGTGCCAGCAGTTACCGGAGGGGAAACGAGCAGTACTTC. Translating gives CASSYRRGNEQYF.